A selection of T cell receptor beta chains follows, all from one sample in a study of identical twins. TCRdb passed the 5' RACE reads through MiXCR, listing each CDR3 protein once. The table shows about 250,000 distinct CDR3 sequences, with around 15% occurring only once. Sequencing input: memory (CD45RO+) T cells sorted from blood. Every receptor here comes from a woman aged 18-29 years in good health. CDR3s include the opening cysteine and the closing phenylalanine or tryptophan. A D gene is named only where the DNA matches it firmly. Size is omitted from some rows. Given values are once, few, many or a class for expanded clones.

>NA|many|TRBJ1-6|TRBV5-6
CASSSAGIGSPLHF
TGTGCCAGCAGTTCCGCAGGGATTGGCTCACCCCTCCACTTT
>NA|few|TRBJ2-1|TRBV12-3/TRBV12-4
CASSTMSPPRFF
TGTGCCAGCAGTACTATGAGCCCTCCTAGGTTCTTC
>TRBD2|NA|TRBJ2-7|TRBV20-1
CSATSGLAGGLNEQYF
TGCAGTGCTACCTCCGGACTAGCGGGGGGGCTTAACGAGCAGTACTTC
>NA|NA|TRBJ2-2|TRBV18
CASSIRFLAGELFF
TGTGCCAGCTCAATACGGTTTTTGGCCGGGGAGCTGTTTTTT
>NA|few|TRBJ1-1|TRBV2
CASSEVRRMNTEAFF
TGTGCCAGCAGTGAAGTTCGACGGATGAACACTGAAGCTTTCTTT
>TRBD1|NA|TRBJ2-7|TRBV13
CASSFGQDYEQYF
TGTGCCAGCAGCTTCGGACAGGACTACGAGCAGTACTTC
>NA|few|TRBJ1-2|TRBV6-5
CASSYSNPVGYTF
TGTGCCAGCAGTTACTCGAATCCAGTTGGCTACACCTTC
>TRBD1|NA|TRBJ2-7|TRBV7-2
CASSGRGQGLGQYF
TGTGCCAGCAGCGGCCGCGGACAGGGGTTAGGGCAGTACTTC
>NA|NA|TRBJ2-7|TRBV6-6
CASSYPPSDEQYF
TGTGCCAGCAGTTACCCCCCTAGCGACGAGCAGTACTTC
>TRBD2|NA|TRBJ2-7|TRBV7-2
CASRLAGDSYEQYF
TGTGCCAGCAGACTAGCGGGAGACTCCTACGAGCAGTACTTC
>TRBD2|few|TRBJ2-5|TRBV18
CASSPPAASGLDQYF
TGTGCCAGCTCACCACCGGCGGCTAGCGGGCTAGACCAGTACTTC
>NA|few|TRBJ1-1|TRBV20-1
CSAKGHTEAFF
TGCAGTGCAAAAGGGCACACTGAAGCTTTCTTT
>TRBD2|NA|TRBJ2-3|TRBV2
CASSVTSGRADTQYF
TGTGCCAGCAGTGTGACTAGCGGGAGAGCAGATACGCAGTATTTT
>NA|many|TRBJ1-1|TRBV12-3/TRBV12-4
CASSFSGQSTEAFF
TGTGCCAGCAGTTTTTCGGGCCAGAGCACTGAAGCTTTCTTT
>NA|few|TRBJ2-5|TRBV15
CATSRDGHLQETQYF
TGTGCCACCAGCAGAGATGGACACCTTCAAGAGACCCAGTACTTC
>NA|NA|TRBJ1-2|TRBV20-1
CRGRDPNYGYTF
TGCAGGGGCCGGGACCCTAACTATGGCTACACCTTC
>NA|NA|TRBJ2-1|TRBV7-2
CASSSAFSENEQFF
TGTGCCAGCAGCTCAGCCTTTTCCGAAAATGAGCAGTTCTTC
>NA|NA|TRBJ2-1|TRBV12-5
CASGVLTSKQFF
TGTGCTAGTGGTGTACTAACATCTAAGCAGTTCTTC
>NA|NA|TRBJ2-3|TRBV28
CASSLQEFVKYF
TGTGCCAGCAGTTTACAGGAATTCGTCAAGTATTTT
>NA|NA|TRBJ2-6|TRBV29-1
CSVLTVSSGANVLTF
TGCAGCGTCTTGACAGTCTCCTCTGGGGCCAACGTCCTGACTTTC
>TRBD2|NA|TRBJ2-3|TRBV4-2
CASSQVEASGTDTQYF
TGTGCCAGCAGCCAAGTCGAGGCTAGCGGGACAGATACGCAGTATTTT
>NA|NA|TRBJ2-1|TRBV10-3
CAISESTGTQQFF
TGTGCCATCAGTGAGTCAACAGGGACCCAGCAGTTCTTC
>NA|NA|TRBJ1-1|TRBV20-1
CSARQRVNTEAFF
TGCAGTGCCCGACAAAGGGTGAACACTGAAGCTTTCTTT